Reported below is one TCR beta chain. Thawed, overnight-rested PBMC were stained with GMM-loaded CD1B tetramer, viability dye and anti-CD3, then sorted. C32 glucose monomycolate from Rhodococcus equi was loaded onto the CD1B tetramers. This entry belongs to a study of T cells in tuberculosis. Findings of the study overall: Some low-affinity tetramer-binding T cells may be absent from this sample.

V was trimmed by 3 bases and J by 3 bases, leaving 10 bases between them. The CDR3 has 13 amino acids. CDR1 and CDR2 from the germline V gene are SGHRS and YFSETQ. Assay used: immunoSEQ multiplex PCR; TCRdb lists only in-frame clones, some missing. The sample comprises about 58,000 clones, nearly 90% of which are singletons, and 21% rests with the top ten. The chain uses TRBV5-1 and TRBJ2-7, with D possibly TRBD1 on 5 matching bases. Sequenced input: CD1b-GMM tetramer-negative cells sorted from PBMCs. This receptor was taken from an adult woman with latent tuberculosis. CDR3 region: CASSSQGDYEQYF. CDR3 coding DNA: TGCGCCAGCAGCTCGCAAGGGGACTACGAGCAGTACTTC.